These 4 T cell receptor beta chains share one sample of origin, sequenced in a study of blood T cell repertoires in COVID-19. Profiling relied on immunoSEQ multiplex PCR, and the TCRdb table lists in-frame clones only, not all of them. In the table there are fewer than 200,000 clones, more than 70% of which are singletons. Sequences were obtained from PBMCs or T cells enriched from blood (not recorded which). These receptors all stem from a woman aged 50 to 65 in a cohort exposed to, infected with or recovered from COVID-19 (not recorded which).

A word on this clone: As the CDR3 is not closed by the conserved phenylalanine or tryptophan, this likely results from a read error. The limits of the CDR3 on the DNA are not certain, so only TCRdb's listed CDR3 is given. The rearrangement joins TRBV4-1 to TRBJ1-2; the table's TRBD1 call for D was not verified on the DNA. The CDR3 is made up of 8 amino acids, end residues included. Germline V gene data show CDR1 as MGHRA and CDR2 as YSYEKL. CDR3 protein: CANSKGVS.

The chain links TRBV7-3 to TRBJ2-1; D remains unclear. Germline CDR1 is SGHTA and CDR2 is FQGTGA. This CDR3 contains 15 residues. V was cut by 2 bases and J by 7 bases, with 15 bases left in between. The CDR3 sequence: CASSLAPGSLNEQFF. The CDR3 bases are TGTGCCAGCAGCTTAGCGCCCGGGTCGCTGAATGAGCAGTTCTTC.

This chain joins TRBV18 and TRBJ1-6; no definite D call. Trimming stripped 3 bases from V and 6 bases from J, with 12 bases between. The CDR3 sequence is 15 residues long. Looked up from germline, CDR1 is KGHSH and CDR2 is LQKENI. The CDR3 here is CASSPSEGSNSPLHF. The CDR3 region has the DNA TGTGCCAGCTCACCCTCGGAGGGTTCTAATTCACCCCTCCACTTT.

The chain joins TRBV5-6 to TRBJ2-3; D is possibly TRBD1 (6 bases). Trimming cost V 0 bases and J 7 bases, with 12 bases left between them. The germline CDR1 and CDR2 sequences are SGHDT and YYEEEE. The CDR3 is 14 amino acids. CDR3 protein: CASSLGQARNTQYF. CDR3 DNA sequence: TGTGCCAGCAGCTTGGGACAGGCCCGGAATACGCAGTATTTT.